What follows are 21 T cell receptor beta chains derived from one specimen sequenced in a study of response to subunit inactivated influenza vaccine. TCRdb re-called the RT-PCR reads through MiXCR, storing one row per CDR3 protein. The table has approximately 730,000 distinct CDR3 sequences, roughly 14% seen once. The sequencing here drew on PBMCs from blood, taken around two weeks before vaccination. These receptors originate from a man in his forties or fifties who received an inactivated influenza vaccine.

With regard to this clonotype: The conserved phenylalanine or tryptophan normally closing the CDR3 is absent here, so this likely arose from a read error. V is TRBV7-2 and J is TRBJ2-3; TRBD2 agrees at 9 bases. Germline V gene sequence: CDR1 SGHTA, CDR2 FQGNSA. V lost 1 base to trimming and J lost 10 bases; unmatched junction nucleotides: 6. CDR3 length: 14 amino acids. The CDR3 DNA reads as TGTGCCAGCAGCTTAGTGGCGGGAGGGGATGCGCAGTATATT. Protein: CASSLVAGGDAQYI.

The genes are TRBV6-2 or TRBV6-3 and TRBJ2-2, with no clear D. The CDR3 has 13 amino acids. V dropped 1 base and J dropped 7 bases, with 7 bases sitting between them. The germline V gene encodes CDR1 MNHEY and CDR2 SVGEGT. The CDR3 DNA follows: TGTGCCAGCAGTTACTTTGCCTACGGGGAGCTGTTTTTT. It specifies CASSYFAYGELFF.

V and J are TRBV5-1 and TRBJ2-7; 7 positions match TRBD2. This CDR3 contains 15 residues. J gave up 4 bases and V 0 bases, and 7 bases lay outside the gene matches. Looked up from germline, CDR1 is SGHRS and CDR2 is YFSETQ. The CDR3 region has the DNA TGCGCCAGCAGCTTGGATATGGGGGGGAAGTACGAGCAGTACTTC. Residues: CASSLDMGGKYEQYF.

In its sample, this clonotype was seen a few times. The chain couples TRBV3-1 to TRBJ2-3, with 7 bases aligning to TRBD1. V dropped 4 bases and J dropped 2; count of bases not matched to a gene: 15. Germline CDR1 is LGHDT and CDR2 is YNNKEL (reference sequence). The CDR3 is 18 amino acids. The CDR3 loop reads CASSPHLPGGRNTDTQYF. DNA for the CDR3: TGTGCCAGCAGCCCGCATCTGCCAGGGGGAAGGAACACAGATACGCAGTATTTT.

The chain joins TRBV2 to TRBJ2-3; D is possibly TRBD1 (6 bases). CDR3 size: 14 residues. The V gene's germline CDR1 is SNHLY and CDR2 FYNNEI. V shed 5 bases and J shed 4 bases, with 13 bases lying between them. The CDR3 coding sequence is TGTGCCAGCAGTATACAGGGTCCCCCAGATACGCAGTATTTT. This translates into CASSIQGPPDTQYF. Drawing the rest from reference TRBV2 and TRBJ2-3, the complete variable domain is EPEVTQTPSHQVTQMGQEVILRCVPISNHLYFYWYRQILGQKVEFLVSFYNNEISEKSEIFDDQFSVERPDGSNFTLKIRSTKLEDSAMYFCASSIQGPPDTQYFGPGTRLTVL.

In its sample, this clonotype was seen a few times. This chain joins TRBV6-5 and TRBJ1-1, with D hard to call. Per the germline V gene, CDR1 is MNHEY and CDR2 is SVGAGI. The length of the CDR3 is 13 residues. Trimming took 4 bases from V and 1 from J, leaving 7 bases between them. In DNA form, the CDR3 reads TGTGCCAGCAGTTGGTTAGGGAACACTGAAGCTTTCTTT. Protein: CASSWLGNTEAFF.

Only a few counts were recorded for this clonotype. This chain joins TRBV6-5 and TRBJ2-7; 9 bases align to TRBD1. The CDR3 covers 14 residues. J was trimmed by 4 bases and V by 4 bases; bases with no gene match: 5. CDR1 MNHEY and CDR2 SVGAGI come from the germline V gene. The CDR3 DNA reads TGTGCCAGCAGTTCTGACAGGGGGGCTTACGAGCAGTACTTC. Its translation: CASSSDRGAYEQYF.

The V gene is TRBV4-3, the J gene TRBJ2-2; no firm D call. The CDR3 extends over 14 amino acids. V lost 2 bases and J 4 bases, leaving 8 bases between the germline ends. From germline, CDR1 is LGHNA and CDR2 YSLEER. The CDR3 DNA reads TGCGCCAGCAGCCAATTGGGGTCCACCGGGGAGCTGTTTTTT. It is translated as CASSQLGSTGELFF.

The chain uses TRBV12-3 or TRBV12-4 and TRBJ2-5; TRBD2 aligns across 11 bases. CDR3 size: 15 residues. The V segment lost 6 bases and the J segment 5 bases; nucleotides outside the gene matches: 8. CDR3 sequence reads: CASSIAGGLGETQYF. CDR3 coding DNA: TGTGCCAGCAGCATAGCGGGGGGGCTAGGGGAGACCCAGTACTTC.

The V call is TRBV12-3 or TRBV12-4, the J call TRBJ2-6, with TRBD1 matching over 7 bases. V dropped 5 bases and J dropped 3; count of bases not matched to a gene: 4. This CDR3 contains 15 residues. The CDR3 region has the DNA TGTGCCAGCAGTGCCGACAGGGTTGGGGCCAACGTCCTGACTTTC. Translation gives CASSADRVGANVLTF.

This clonotype was seen a few times. The chain joins TRBV13 to TRBJ2-1; D may match TRBD1 or TRBD2 (6 bases each). The CDR3 runs 14 residues. The V end lost 7 bases, the J end lost 5 bases, and 15 bases lay between the germline ends. Germline lookup yields CDR1 PRHDT and CDR2 FYEKMQ (reference sequence). The CDR3 bases are TGTGCCAGCACCCGAAGGGGGGCTAACAATGAGCAGTTCTTC. Protein: CASTRRGANNEQFF.

CDR3 DNA: TGTGCCAGCAGGGGCCCGGGTTTTCAAAAGGCAGATACGCAGTATTTT. It encodes CASRGPGFQKADTQYF. The chain carries TRBV28 and TRBJ2-3; D is unresolved. The length of the CDR3 is 16 residues. Deletions cut 6 bases from V and 4 bases from J, with 20 bases between. Germline CDR1 is MDHEN and CDR2 is SYDVKM.

This sequence joins TRBV15 and TRBJ2-6; D unclear. Trimming cost V 5 bases and J 2 bases, with 10 bases left between them. Germline loops: CDR1 LNHNV, CDR2 YYDKDF (reference sequence). The CDR3 runs to 15 residues. DNA of the CDR3: TGTGCCACCAGCCTTTGGCAGACTGGGGCCAACGTCCTGACTTTC. It is translated as CATSLWQTGANVLTF.

This clonotype was seen only a few times. V is TRBV5-1 and J is TRBJ2-1; D gene ambiguous. In germline, CDR1 is SGHRS, CDR2 YFSETQ. The CDR3 is 14 amino acids. The V gene lost 0 bases and the J gene lost 8 bases, with 12 bases spanning the gap. CDR3 loop: CASSLEYGYDEQFF. Here the CDR3 DNA reads TGCGCCAGCAGCTTGGAATACGGTTACGATGAGCAGTTCTTC.

The genes are TRBV24-1 and TRBJ2-1; D is possibly TRBD1 (6 bases). V gave up 3 bases and J gave up 3 bases, with 11 bases separating them. The CDR3 has 15 residues. Germline V CDR1 and CDR2: KGHDR, SFDVKD. The CDR3 here is CATSDAQGFYNEQFF. The CDR3 DNA follows: TGTGCCACCAGTGATGCACAGGGATTCTACAATGAGCAGTTCTTC.

This clonotype was counted ten times or more. The chain employs TRBV20-1 and TRBJ2-4; no clear D gene. CDR1 and CDR2 from the germline V gene are DFQATT and SNEGSKA (reference sequence). The CDR3 totals 14 residues. Trimming left V 0 bases short and J 1 base short, with 7 bases between. CDR3 sequence (DNA): TGCAGTGCTAGAGACTTTATTGCCAAAAACATTCAGTACTTC. This encodes CSARDFIAKNIQYF.

This clonotype was seen a handful of times. CDR3 region: CSASSGRETQYF. The DNA for the CDR3 is TGCAGTGCTAGTTCCGGGCGGGAGACCCAGTACTTC. This chain links TRBV20-1 with TRBJ2-5, with unresolved D. This CDR3 is 12 amino acids long. Deletions cut 3 bases from V and 5 bases from J, with 10 bases between. Looked up from germline, CDR1 is DFQATT and CDR2 is SNEGSKA (reference sequence).

This clonotype turned up a few times. CDR3 coding DNA: TGTGCCAGCAGTTACGACAAATACTCTGGAAACACCATATATTTT. As protein: CASSYDKYSGNTIYF. This rearrangement joins TRBV6-5 to TRBJ1-3; D is ambiguous. V shed 2 bases and J shed 0 bases, with 8 bases lying between them. This CDR3 region has 15 residues. Germline CDR1 reads MNHEY; CDR2 reads SVGAGI.

This chain joins TRBV6-2 or TRBV6-3 and TRBJ2-3; D uncertain. Germline V gene data show CDR1 as MNHEY and CDR2 as SVGEGT. Trimming left V 0 bases short and J 8 bases short, with 9 bases between. The CDR3 totals 13 residues. CDR3 protein: CASSYSRPITQYF. For the CDR3, the DNA is TGTGCCAGCAGTTACTCACGCCCTATTACGCAGTATTTT.

The chain couples TRBV29-1 to TRBJ2-5; either TRBD1 or TRBD2 may fit D (6 bases each). The CDR3 length is 13 residues. Germline lookup yields CDR1 SQVTM and CDR2 ANQGSEA. Trimming shortened V by 3 bases and J by 5 bases, and 13 bases separated the two germline ends. The CDR3 DNA follows: TGCAGCGTTGAGCGGGACATCGGGGAGACCCAGTACTTC. This sequence encodes CSVERDIGETQYF. Based on the CDR3 plus reference TRBV29-1 and TRBJ2-5, the full variable domain is SAVISQKPSRDICQRGTSLTIQCQVDSQVTMMFWYRQQPGQSLTLIATANQGSEATYESGFVIDKFPISRPNLTFSTLTVSNMSPEDSSIYLCSVERDIGETQYFGPGTRLLVL.

This clonotype was seen more than once but under ten times. V usage is TRBV11-2 and J usage is TRBJ1-5; 8 bases align to TRBD1. Germline assignment: CDR1 SGHAT and CDR2 FQNNGV. CDR3 size: 15 residues. The V segment lost 1 base and the J segment 6 bases; nucleotides outside the gene matches: 5. The CDR3 coding sequence is TGTGCCAGCAGCTTAGGGACACAGGGGGTTCAGCCCCAGCATTTT. Amino acids: CASSLGTQGVQPQHF.